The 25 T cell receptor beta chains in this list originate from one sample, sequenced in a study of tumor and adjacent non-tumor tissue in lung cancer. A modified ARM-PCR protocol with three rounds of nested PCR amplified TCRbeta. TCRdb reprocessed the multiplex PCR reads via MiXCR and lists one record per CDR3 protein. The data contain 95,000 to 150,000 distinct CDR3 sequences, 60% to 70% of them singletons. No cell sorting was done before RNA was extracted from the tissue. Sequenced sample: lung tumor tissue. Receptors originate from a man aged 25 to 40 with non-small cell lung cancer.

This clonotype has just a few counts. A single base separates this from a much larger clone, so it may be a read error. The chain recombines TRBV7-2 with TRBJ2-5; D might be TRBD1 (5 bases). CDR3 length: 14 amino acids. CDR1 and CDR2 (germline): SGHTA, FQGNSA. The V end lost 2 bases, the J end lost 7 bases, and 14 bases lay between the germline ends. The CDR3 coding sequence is TGTACCAGCAGCTTACTAGGGGCTGGCGGGACCCAGTACTTC. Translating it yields CTSSLLGAGGTQYF.

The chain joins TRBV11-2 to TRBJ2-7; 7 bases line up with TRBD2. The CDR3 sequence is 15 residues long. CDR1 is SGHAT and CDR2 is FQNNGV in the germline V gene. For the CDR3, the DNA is TGTGCAAACAGCCCCAACCGGGGAGGGCACTACGAGCAGTACTTC. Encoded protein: CANSPNRGGHYEQYF.

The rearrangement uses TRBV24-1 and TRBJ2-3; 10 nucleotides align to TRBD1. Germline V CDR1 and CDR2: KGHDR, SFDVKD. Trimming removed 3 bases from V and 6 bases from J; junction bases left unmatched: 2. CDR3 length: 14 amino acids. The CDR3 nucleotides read TGTGCCACCAGTGATGGGACAGGGGTGGATACGCAGTATTTT. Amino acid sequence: CATSDGTGVDTQYF.

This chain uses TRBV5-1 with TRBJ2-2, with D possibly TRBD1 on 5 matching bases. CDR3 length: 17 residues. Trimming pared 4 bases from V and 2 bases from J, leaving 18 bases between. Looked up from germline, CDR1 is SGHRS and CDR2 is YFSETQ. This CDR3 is CASSPTLYRRNTGELFF. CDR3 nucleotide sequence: TGCGCCAGCAGCCCCACCCTTTACAGGCGAAACACCGGGGAGCTGTTTTTT.

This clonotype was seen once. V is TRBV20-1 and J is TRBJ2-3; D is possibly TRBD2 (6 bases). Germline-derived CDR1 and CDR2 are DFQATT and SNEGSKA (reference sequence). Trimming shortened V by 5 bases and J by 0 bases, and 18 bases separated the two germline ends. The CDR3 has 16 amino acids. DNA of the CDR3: TGCAGTGCTCTCCCGATGCGGGGCTCCAGCACAGATACGCAGTATTTT. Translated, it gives CSALPMRGSSTDTQYF.

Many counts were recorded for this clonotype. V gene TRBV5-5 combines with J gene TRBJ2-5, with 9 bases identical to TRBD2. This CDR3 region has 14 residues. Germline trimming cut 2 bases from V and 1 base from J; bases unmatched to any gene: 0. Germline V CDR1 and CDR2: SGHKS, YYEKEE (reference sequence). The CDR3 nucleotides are TGTGCCAGCAGCTTTAGCGGGGGCCAAGAGACCCAGTACTTC. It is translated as CASSFSGGQETQYF.

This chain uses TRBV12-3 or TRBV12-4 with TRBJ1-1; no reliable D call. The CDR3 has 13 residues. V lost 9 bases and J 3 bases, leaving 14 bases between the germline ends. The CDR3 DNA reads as TGTGCCAGTAGCTCATGGGTGTACACTGAAGCTTTCTTT. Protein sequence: CASSSWVYTEAFF.

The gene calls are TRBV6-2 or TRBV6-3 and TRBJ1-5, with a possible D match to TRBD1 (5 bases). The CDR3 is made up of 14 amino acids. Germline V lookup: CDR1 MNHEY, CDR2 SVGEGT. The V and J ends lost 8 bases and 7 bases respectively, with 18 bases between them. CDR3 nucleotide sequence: TGTGCCAGCGATTCCGGACGGGGGGTGCAGCCCCAGCATTTT. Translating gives CASDSGRGVQPQHF.

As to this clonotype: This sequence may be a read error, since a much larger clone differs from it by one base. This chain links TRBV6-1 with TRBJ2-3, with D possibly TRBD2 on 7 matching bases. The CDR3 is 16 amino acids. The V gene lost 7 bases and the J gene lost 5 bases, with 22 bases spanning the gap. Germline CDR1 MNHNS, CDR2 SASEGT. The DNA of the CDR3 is TGTGCCAGCACCCCGCGGGGGCTAGTGGGGGTAGATACGCAGTATTTT. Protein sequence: CASTPRGLVGVDTQYF.

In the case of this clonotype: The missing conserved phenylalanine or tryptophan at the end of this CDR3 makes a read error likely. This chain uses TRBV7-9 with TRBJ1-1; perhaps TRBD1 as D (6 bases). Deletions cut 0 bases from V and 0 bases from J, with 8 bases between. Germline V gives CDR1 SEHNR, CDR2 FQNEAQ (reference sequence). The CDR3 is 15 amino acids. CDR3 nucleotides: TGTGCCAGCAGCTTAGCACAGGGTATGAACACTGAAGCTTTCATT. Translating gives CASSLAQGMNTEAFI.

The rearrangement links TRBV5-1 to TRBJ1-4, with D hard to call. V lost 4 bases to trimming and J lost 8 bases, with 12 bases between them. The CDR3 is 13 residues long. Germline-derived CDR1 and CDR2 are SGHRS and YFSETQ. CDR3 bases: TGCGCCAGCAGCCAGGAGATGGCGGAAAAACTGTTTTTT. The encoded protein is CASSQEMAEKLFF.

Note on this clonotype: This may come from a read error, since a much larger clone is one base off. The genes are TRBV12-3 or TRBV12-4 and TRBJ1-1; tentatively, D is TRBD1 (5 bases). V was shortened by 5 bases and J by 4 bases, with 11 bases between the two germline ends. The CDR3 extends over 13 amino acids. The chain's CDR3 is CASSKRQTTEAFF. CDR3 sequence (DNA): TGTGCCAGCAGTAAAAGACAGACCACTGAAGCTTTCTTT.

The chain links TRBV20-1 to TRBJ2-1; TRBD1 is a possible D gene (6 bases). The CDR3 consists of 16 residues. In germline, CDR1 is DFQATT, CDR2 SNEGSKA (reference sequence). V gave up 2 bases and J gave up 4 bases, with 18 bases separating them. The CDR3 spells CSARIEGGSKYNEQFF. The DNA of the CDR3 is TGCAGTGCTAGAATCGAAGGGGGTAGTAAATACAATGAGCAGTTCTTC.

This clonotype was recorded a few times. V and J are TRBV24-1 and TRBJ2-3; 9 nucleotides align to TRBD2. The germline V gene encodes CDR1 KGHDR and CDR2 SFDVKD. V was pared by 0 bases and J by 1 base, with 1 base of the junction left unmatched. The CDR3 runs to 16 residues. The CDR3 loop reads CATSDLIAGGTDTQYF. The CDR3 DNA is TGTGCCACCAGTGATTTGATAGCGGGAGGCACAGATACGCAGTATTTT.

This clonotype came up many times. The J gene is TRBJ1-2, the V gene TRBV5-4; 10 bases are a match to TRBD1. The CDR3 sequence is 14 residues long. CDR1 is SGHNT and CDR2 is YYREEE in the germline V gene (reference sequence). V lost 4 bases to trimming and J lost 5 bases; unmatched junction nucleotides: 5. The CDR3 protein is CASSRTGQGYGYTF. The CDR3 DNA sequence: TGTGCCAGCAGCCGAACGGGACAGGGGTATGGCTACACCTTC. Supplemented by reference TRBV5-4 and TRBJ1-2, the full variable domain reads ETGVTQSPTHLIKTRGQQVTLRCSSQSGHNTVSWYQQALGQGPQFIFQYYREEENGRGNFPPRFSGLQFPNYSSELNVNALELDDSALYLCASSRTGQGYGYTFGSGTRLTVV.

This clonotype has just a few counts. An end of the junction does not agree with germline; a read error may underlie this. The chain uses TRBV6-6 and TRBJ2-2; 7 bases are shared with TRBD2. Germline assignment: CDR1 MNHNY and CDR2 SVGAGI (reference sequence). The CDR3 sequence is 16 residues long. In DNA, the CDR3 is TGTACCAGCAGTTACGACCTAGCGGAAAACACCGGGGGGCTGTTTTTT. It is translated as CTSSYDLAENTGGLFF.

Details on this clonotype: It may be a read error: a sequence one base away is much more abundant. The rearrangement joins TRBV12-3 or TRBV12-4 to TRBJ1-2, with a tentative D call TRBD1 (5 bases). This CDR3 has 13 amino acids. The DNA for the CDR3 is TGTGCCAGCAGCTCGCGGCAGGGCTATGGCCACACCTTC. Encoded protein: CASSSRQGYGHTF.

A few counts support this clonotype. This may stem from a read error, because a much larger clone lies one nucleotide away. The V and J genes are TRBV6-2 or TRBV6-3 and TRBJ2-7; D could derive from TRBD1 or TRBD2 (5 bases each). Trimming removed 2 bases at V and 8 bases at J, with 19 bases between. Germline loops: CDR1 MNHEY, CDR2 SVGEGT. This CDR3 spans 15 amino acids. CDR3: CASSYGDRFLGKQYF. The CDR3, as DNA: TGTGCCAGCAGTTACGGGGACCGGTTTCTGGGGAAGCAGTACTTC.

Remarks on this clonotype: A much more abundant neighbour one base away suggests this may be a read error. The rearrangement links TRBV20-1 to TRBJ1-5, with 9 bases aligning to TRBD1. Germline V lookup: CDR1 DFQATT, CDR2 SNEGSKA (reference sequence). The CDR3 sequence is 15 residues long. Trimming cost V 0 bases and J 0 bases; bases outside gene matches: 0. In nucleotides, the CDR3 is TGCAGTGCTAGAGAGACAGGGGGTAGCAATCAGCCCCAGCATTTT. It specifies CSARETGGSNQPQHF.

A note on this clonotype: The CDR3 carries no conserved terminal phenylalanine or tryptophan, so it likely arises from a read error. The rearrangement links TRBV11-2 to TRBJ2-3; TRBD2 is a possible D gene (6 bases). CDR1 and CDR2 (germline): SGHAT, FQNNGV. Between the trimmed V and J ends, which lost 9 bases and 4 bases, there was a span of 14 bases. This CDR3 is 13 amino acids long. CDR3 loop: CASSPTGADTQYV. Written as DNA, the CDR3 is TGTGCCAGTAGCCCCACGGGGGCAGATACGCAGTATGTT.

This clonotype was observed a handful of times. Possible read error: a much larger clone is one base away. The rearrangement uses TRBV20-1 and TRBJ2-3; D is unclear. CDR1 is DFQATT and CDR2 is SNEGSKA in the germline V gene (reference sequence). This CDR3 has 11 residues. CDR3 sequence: CNARDGDTQYF. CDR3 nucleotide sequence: TGCAATGCTAGAGATGGAGATACGCAGTATTTT.

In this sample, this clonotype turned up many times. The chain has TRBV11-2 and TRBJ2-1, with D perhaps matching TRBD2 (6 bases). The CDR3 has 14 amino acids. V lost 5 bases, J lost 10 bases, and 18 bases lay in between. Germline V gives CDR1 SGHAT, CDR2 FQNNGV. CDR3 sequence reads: CASSRGSWAGEQFF. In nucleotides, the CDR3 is TGTGCCAGCAGCCGGGGGTCGTGGGCGGGAGAGCAGTTCTTC.

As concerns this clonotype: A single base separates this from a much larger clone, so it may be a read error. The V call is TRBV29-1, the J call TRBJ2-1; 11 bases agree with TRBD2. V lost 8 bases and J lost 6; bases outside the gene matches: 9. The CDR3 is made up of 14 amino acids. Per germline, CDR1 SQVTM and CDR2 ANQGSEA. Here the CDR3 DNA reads TGCAGCTCCCTGACTAGCGGGAAGACCAATGAGCAGTTCTTC. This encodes CSSLTSGKTNEQFF.

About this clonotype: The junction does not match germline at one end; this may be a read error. The CDR3 coding sequence is TGTGCCAGAAGCTCCATAAAGGATAGGCGCAAGCAGTACTTC. Its translation is CARSSIKDRRKQYF. This rearrangement joins TRBV11-3 to TRBJ2-7; D not certain. This CDR3 spans 14 amino acids. Germline V CDR1 and CDR2: SGHNT, YENEEA.

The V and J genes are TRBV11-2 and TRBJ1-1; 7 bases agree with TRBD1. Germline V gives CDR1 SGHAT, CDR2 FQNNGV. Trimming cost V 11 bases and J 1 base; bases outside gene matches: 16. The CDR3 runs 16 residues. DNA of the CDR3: TGTGCCGTCAGCCTGACAGGGAGGGGCGGGAACACTGAAGCTTTCTTT. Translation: CAVSLTGRGGNTEAFF.